The text below deals with one T cell receptor beta chain. The CDR3 consists of 13 residues. The germline gives CDR1 LGHDT, CDR2 YNNKEL (reference sequence). V was shortened by 3 bases and J by 5 bases, with 10 bases between the two germline ends. The data originate from a study of blood T cell repertoires in COVID-19. Some clones are missing from TCRdb's copy, which holds only in-frame ones; the method was immunoSEQ multiplex PCR. The repertoire holds 55,000 to 75,000 clones, with 65% to 85% as singletons. The sample was peripheral blood. The TCR sequence derives from a man at least 80 years old with active or convalescent COVID-19. The chain carries TRBV3-1 (or the pseudogene TRBV3-2) and TRBJ1-1, with no clear D. CDR3 protein: CASSQPGRTEAFF. DNA for the CDR3: TGTGCCAGCAGCCAGCCTGGGAGGACTGAAGCTTTCTTT.